This T cell receptor (beta chain) stems from a study of beta chain features in type 1 diabetes. With 1 base removed from V and 2 bases from J, the gap between germline ends came to 8 bases. CDR1 is SQVTM, CDR2 ANQGSEA, per germline. CDR3 length: 13 amino acids. Sequencing targeted expressed TCRB transcripts, as all isolated RNA had been reverse transcribed. Some clones are missing from TCRdb's copy, which holds only in-frame ones; the method was immunoSEQ multiplex PCR. The table lists hundreds of thousands of clones, under 15% of them singletons. This clone was seen a few times. What it binds is unknown. Findings and caveats of the study: Type 1 diabetes patients had moderately but significantly shorter TCRB CDR3s in all four CD4+ subsets.

Every single donor gave one heparinised blood draw, and these averaged roughly 0.11 L. This rearrangement joins TRBV29-1 to TRBJ1-1; D unresolved. The specimen was naive CD4+ T cells from blood. This clonotype was sampled from a man between 18 and 29 years old with type 1 diabetes. CDR3: CSVEVGLNTEAFF. The CDR3 DNA follows: TGCAGCGTTGAAGTGGGCCTCAACACTGAAGCTTTCTTT.